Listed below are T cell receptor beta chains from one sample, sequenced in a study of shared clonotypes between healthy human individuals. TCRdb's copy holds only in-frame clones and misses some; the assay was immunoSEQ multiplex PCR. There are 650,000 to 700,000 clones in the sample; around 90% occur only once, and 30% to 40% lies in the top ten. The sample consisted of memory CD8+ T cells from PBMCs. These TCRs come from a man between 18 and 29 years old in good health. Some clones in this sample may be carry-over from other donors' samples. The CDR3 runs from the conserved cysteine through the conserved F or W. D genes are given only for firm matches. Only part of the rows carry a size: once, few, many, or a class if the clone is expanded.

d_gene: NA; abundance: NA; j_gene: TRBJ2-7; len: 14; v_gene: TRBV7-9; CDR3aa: CASSSQRTSYEQYF; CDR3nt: TGTGCCAGCAGCTCCCAGCGGACTTCCTACGAGCAGTACTTC
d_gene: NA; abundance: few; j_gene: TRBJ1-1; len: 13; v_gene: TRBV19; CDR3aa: CASVYGGNTEAFF; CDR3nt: TGTGCCAGTGTCTACGGGGGAAACACTGAAGCTTTCTTT
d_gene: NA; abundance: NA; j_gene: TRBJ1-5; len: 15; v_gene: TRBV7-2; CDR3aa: CASSLVGYSNQPQHF; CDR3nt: TGTGCCAGCAGCTTAGTTGGCTATAGCAATCAGCCCCAGCATTTT
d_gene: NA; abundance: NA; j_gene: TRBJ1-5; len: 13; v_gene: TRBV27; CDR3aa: CASSSRDYQPQHF; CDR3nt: TGTGCCAGCAGTTCCAGGGACTATCAGCCCCAGCATTTT
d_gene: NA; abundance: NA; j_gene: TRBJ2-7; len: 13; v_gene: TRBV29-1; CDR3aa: CSVEGGLSYEQYF; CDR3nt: TGCAGCGTTGAGGGCGGCCTATCCTACGAGCAGTACTTC
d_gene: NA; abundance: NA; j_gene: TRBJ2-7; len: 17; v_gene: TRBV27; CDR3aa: CASSLGVGPKFSYEQYF; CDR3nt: TGTGCCAGCAGTTTAGGCGTGGGCCCTAAATTCTCCTACGAGCAGTACTTC
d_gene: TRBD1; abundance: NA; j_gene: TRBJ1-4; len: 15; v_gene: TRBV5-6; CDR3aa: CASSWATGTNEKLFF; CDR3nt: TGTGCCAGCAGCTGGGCGACAGGGACTAATGAAAAACTGTTTTTT
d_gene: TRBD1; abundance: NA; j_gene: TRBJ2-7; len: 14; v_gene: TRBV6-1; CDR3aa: CASSAWDRFYEQYF; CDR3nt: TGTGCCAGCAGTGCGTGGGACAGGTTCTACGAGCAGTACTTC
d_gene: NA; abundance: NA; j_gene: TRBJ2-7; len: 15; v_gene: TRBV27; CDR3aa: CASSLTIPISYEQYF; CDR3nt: TGTGCCAGCAGTTTAACCATCCCGATTTCCTACGAGCAGTACTTC
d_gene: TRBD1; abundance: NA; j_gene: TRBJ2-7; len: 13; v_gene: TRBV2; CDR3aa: CASTPGQGYEQYF; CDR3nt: TGTGCCAGCACCCCGGGACAGGGTTACGAGCAGTACTTC
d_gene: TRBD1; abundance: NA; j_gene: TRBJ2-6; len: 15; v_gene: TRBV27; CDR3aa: CASTAGGSGANVLTF; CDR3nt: TGTGCCAGCACCGCAGGGGGCTCTGGGGCCAACGTCCTGACTTTC
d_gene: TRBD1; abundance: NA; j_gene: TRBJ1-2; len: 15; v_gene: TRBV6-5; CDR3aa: CASSLGGPGTAGYTF; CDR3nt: TGTGCCAGCAGCCTTGGGGGTCCCGGGACAGCTGGCTACACCTTC
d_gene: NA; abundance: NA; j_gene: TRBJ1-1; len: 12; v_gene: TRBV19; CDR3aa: CASTYMNTEAFF; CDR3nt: TGTGCCAGTACGTACATGAACACTGAAGCTTTCTTT
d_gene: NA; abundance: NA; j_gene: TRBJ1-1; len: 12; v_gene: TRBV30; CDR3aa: CAWTGWDTEAFF; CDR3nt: TGTGCCTGGACAGGGTGGGACACTGAAGCTTTCTTT
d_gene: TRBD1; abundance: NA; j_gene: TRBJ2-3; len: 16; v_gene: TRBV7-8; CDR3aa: CASSLARTGVTDTQYF; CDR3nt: TGTGCCAGCAGCTTAGCGCGGACAGGGGTCACAGATACGCAGTATTTT
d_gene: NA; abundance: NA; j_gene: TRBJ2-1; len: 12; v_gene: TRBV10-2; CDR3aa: CASSVLYNEQFF; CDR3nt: TGCGCCAGCAGTGTTCTGTACAATGAGCAGTTCTTC
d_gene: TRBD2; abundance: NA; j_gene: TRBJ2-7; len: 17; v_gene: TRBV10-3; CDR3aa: CAIRIGGTSGRAAEQYF; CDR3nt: TGTGCCATCAGAATTGGTGGGACTAGCGGGAGGGCCGCCGAGCAGTACTTC
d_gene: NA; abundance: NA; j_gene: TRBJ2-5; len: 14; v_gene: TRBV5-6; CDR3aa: CASSLLANQETQYF; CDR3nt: TGTGCCAGCAGCTTGCTAGCGAATCAAGAGACCCAGTACTTC
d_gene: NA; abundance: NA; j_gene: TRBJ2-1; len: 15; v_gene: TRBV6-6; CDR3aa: CASSNRREGGNEQFF; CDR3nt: TGTGCCAGCAGTAATCGAAGGGAAGGTGGCAATGAGCAGTTCTTC
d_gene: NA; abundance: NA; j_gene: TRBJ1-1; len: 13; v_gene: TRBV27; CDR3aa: CASRGTWDTEAFF; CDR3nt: TGTGCCAGCAGGGGTACGTGGGACACTGAAGCTTTCTTT
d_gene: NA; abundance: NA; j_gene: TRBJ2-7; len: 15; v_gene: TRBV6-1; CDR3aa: CASSEWGTGPYEQYF; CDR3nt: TGTGCCAGCAGTGAATGGGGAACAGGGCCCTACGAGCAGTACTTC
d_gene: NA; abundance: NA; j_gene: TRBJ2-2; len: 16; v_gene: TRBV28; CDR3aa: CASSPLRGAGTGELFF; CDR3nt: TGTGCCAGCAGTCCTCTACGAGGGGCGGGAACCGGGGAGCTGTTTTTT
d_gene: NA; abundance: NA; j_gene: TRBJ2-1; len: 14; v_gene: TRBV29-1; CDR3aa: CSVEVGTFNNEQFF; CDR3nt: TGCAGCGTTGAAGTGGGGACTTTTAACAATGAGCAGTTCTTC
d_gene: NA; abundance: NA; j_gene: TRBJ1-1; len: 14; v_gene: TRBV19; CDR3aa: CASSIRVVTAEAFF; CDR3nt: TGTGCCAGTAGTATTCGGGTCGTGACAGCTGAAGCTTTCTTT
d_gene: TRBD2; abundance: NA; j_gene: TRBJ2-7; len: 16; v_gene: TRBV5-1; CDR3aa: CASSLAAGGLYDEQYF; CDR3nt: TGCGCCAGCAGCTTGGCCGCGGGGGGCCTGTACGACGAGCAGTACTTC
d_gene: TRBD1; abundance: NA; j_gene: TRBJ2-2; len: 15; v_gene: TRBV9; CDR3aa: CASRGTGRNTGELFF; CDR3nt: TGTGCCAGCAGAGGGACAGGACGGAACACCGGGGAGCTGTTTTTT
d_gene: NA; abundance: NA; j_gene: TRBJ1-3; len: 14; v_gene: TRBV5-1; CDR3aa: CASRTESSGNTIYF; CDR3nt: TGCGCCAGCAGGACGGAGAGCTCTGGAAACACCATATATTTT
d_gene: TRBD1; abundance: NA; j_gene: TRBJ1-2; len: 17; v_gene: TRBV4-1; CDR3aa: CASSQDWGTVANYGYTF; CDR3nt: TGCGCCAGCAGCCAAGACTGGGGGACAGTCGCGAACTATGGCTACACCTTC
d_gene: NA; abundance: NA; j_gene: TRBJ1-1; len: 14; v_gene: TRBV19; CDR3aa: CASRVGGAGTEAFF; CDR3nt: TGTGCCAGTAGAGTCGGGGGCGCGGGCACTGAAGCTTTCTTT
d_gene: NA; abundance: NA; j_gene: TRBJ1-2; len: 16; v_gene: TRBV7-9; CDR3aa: CASSSRLDKGEYGYTF; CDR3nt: TGTGCCAGCAGCTCAAGGTTGGACAAGGGTGAATATGGCTACACCTTC
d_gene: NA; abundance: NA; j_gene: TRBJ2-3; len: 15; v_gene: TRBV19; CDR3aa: CASSSGLGWIDTQYF; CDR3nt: TGTGCCAGTAGCTCGGGACTCGGGTGGATCGATACGCAGTATTTT
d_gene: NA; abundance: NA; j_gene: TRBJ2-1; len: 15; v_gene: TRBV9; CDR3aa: CASSVDGRHHYEQFF; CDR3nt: TGTGCCAGCAGCGTAGATGGTAGGCATCATTACGAGCAGTTCTTC
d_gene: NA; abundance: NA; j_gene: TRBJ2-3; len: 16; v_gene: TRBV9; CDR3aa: CASSVEPRENTDTQYF; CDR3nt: TGTGCCAGCAGCGTAGAGCCCCGGGAGAACACAGATACGCAGTATTTT
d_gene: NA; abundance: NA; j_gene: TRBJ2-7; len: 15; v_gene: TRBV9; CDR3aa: CASSVEPGAPYEQYF; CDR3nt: TGTGCCAGCAGCGTAGAGCCGGGGGCCCCGTACGAGCAGTACTTC
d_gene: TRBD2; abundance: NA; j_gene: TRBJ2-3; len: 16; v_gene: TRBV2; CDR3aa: CASTRLAGKRTDTQYF; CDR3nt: TGTGCCAGCACCAGGCTAGCGGGAAAACGCACAGATACGCAGTATTTT
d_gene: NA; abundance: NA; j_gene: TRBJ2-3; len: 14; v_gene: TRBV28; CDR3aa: CASSLSESTDTQYF; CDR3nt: TGTGCCAGCAGTTTATCAGAGAGCACAGATACGCAGTATTTT
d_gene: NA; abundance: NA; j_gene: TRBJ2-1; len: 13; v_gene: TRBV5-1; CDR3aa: CASSTREAFEQFF; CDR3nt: TGCGCCAGCAGCACCAGAGAGGCATTTGAGCAGTTCTTC
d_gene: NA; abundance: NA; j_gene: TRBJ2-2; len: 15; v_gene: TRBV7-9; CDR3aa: CASSFRDSNTGELFF; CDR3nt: TGTGCCAGCAGCTTCAGGGATTCGAACACCGGGGAGCTGTTTTTT
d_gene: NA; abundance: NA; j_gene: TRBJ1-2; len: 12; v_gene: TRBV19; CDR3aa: CASSPLPYGYTF; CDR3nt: TGTGCCAGTAGCCCCCTGCCCTATGGCTACACCTTC
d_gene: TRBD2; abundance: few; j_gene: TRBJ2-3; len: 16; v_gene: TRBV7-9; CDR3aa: CASSLGPSGDTDTQYF; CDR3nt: TGTGCCAGCAGCTTAGGTCCTAGCGGAGACACAGATACGCAGTATTTT
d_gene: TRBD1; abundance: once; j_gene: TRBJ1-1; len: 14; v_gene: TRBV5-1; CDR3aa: CASRWDRVGTEAFF; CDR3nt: TGCGCCAGCCGTTGGGACAGGGTAGGCACTGAAGCTTTCTTT
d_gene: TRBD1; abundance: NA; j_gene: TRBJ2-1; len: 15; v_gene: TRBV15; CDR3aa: CATSRGRTGGFEQFF; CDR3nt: TGTGCCACCAGCAGAGGGCGAACAGGGGGCTTTGAGCAGTTCTTC
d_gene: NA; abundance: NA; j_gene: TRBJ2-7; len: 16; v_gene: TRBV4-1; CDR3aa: CASSPIGTVTSYEQYF; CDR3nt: TGCGCCAGCAGCCCCATTGGGACTGTTACCTCCTACGAGCAGTACTTC
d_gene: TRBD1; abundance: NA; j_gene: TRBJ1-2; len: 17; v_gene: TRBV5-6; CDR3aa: CASSGQGQKGRVYGYTF; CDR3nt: TGTGCCAGCAGCGGGCAGGGACAGAAGGGCCGAGTCTATGGCTACACCTTC
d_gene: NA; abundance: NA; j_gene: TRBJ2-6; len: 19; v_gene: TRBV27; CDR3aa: CASRGMPAGVYSGANVLTF; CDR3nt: TGTGCCAGCAGGGGAATGCCGGCAGGGGTATACTCTGGGGCCAACGTCCTGACTTTC
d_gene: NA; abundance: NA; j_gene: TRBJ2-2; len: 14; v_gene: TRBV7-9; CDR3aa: CASSFGAGTGELFF; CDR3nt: TGTGCCAGCAGCTTTGGGGCAGGAACCGGGGAGCTGTTTTTT
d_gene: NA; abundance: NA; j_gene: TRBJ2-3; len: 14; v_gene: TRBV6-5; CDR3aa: CASSTGYLRDTQYF; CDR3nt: TGTGCCAGTTCGACAGGATACCTAAGGGATACGCAGTATTTT
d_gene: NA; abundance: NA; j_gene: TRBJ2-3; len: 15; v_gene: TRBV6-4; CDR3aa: CASSVGGGSTDTQYF; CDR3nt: TGTGCCAGCAGTGTTGGCGGAGGAAGCACAGATACGCAGTATTTT